Listed here are 14 T cell receptor beta chains from one sample, sequenced in a study of T cells in Graves' hyperthyroidism and ophthalmopathy. The TCR beta CDR3 regions underwent amplification using RNA transcripts as the source. The HTBI primer set served for first-round RT-PCR of the TCR CDR3. TCRdb called the multiplex PCR reads again in MiXCR, with one record for every CDR3 protein. The profile shows a few hundred thousand distinct CDR3 sequences, more than 45% of them singletons. Sample: peripheral blood or thyroid tissue (not recorded which). The receptors stem from a young woman with Graves' hyperthyroidism.

This clonotype was recorded once. The CDR3 protein is CATSSQRDLGGYTF. CDR3 nucleotide sequence: TGTGCCACCAGCAGCCAGCGGGATCTCGGAGGCTACACCTTC. This sequence joins TRBV15 and TRBJ1-2, with D hard to call. CDR1 is LNHNV, CDR2 YYDKDF, per germline (reference sequence). The CDR3 extends over 14 amino acids. Trimming took 3 bases from V and 8 from J, leaving 16 bases between them.

The V call is TRBV12-3 or TRBV12-4, the J call TRBJ1-1; a possible D gene is TRBD1 (5 bases). V lost 3 bases and J lost 1, with 27 bases in between. The CDR3 consists of 20 residues. CDR3 nucleotides: TGTGCCAGCAGTTTCGAGGGATCAATAGACACCGGGGGGGGGAACACTGAAGCTTTCTTT. Protein sequence: CASSFEGSIDTGGGNTEAFF.

This clonotype was counted many times. The V and J genes are TRBV2 and TRBJ1-1; no clear D gene. V was shortened by 6 bases and J by 1 base, with 9 bases between the two germline ends. This CDR3 is built from 13 residues. The V gene's germline CDR1 is SNHLY and CDR2 FYNNEI. The CDR3 reads CASSGLRNTEAFF. In DNA, the CDR3 is TGTGCCAGCAGCGGCTTAAGGAACACTGAAGCTTTCTTT. The variable domain in full, completed from reference TRBV2 and TRBJ1-1, reads EPEVTQTPSHQVTQMGQEVILRCVPISNHLYFYWYRQILGQKVEFLVSFYNNEISEKSEIFDDQFSVERPDGSNFTLKIRSTKLEDSAMYFCASSGLRNTEAFFGQGTRLTVV.

Ten or more counts support this clonotype. The V gene is TRBV20-1, the J gene TRBJ1-1; no clear D. Germline lookup yields CDR1 DFQATT and CDR2 SNEGSKA (reference sequence). The V and J ends lost 0 bases and 1 base respectively, with 9 bases between them. The CDR3 has 14 residues. The CDR3 nucleotides read TGCAGTGCTAGAGATCGGCCGACGAACACTGAAGCTTTCTTT. Its translation: CSARDRPTNTEAFF.

The V gene is TRBV7-9, the J gene TRBJ2-7; 7 bases fit TRBD2. This CDR3 comprises 14 residues. J lost 3 bases, V lost 1 base, and 3 bases had no gene match. Germline V gene sequence: CDR1 SEHNR, CDR2 FQNEAQ (reference sequence). In nucleotides, the CDR3 is TGTGCCAGCAGCTTAGGTGCGGGAGACTACGAGCAGTACTTC. Its protein product is CASSLGAGDYEQYF.

On this clonotype itself: Relative to the germline gene, one junction end is altered; a read error may explain this. The chain recombines TRBV7-8 with TRBJ2-7; 11 nucleotides line up with TRBD2. Germline assignment: CDR1 SGHVS and CDR2 FQNEAQ. CDR3 length: 15 amino acids. The CDR3 sequence is CASSLGTSGSYKQYF. In DNA form, the CDR3 reads TGTGCCAGCAGCCTCGGGACTAGCGGCTCCTACAAGCAGTACTTC.

This rearrangement joins TRBV7-7 to TRBJ1-2; 7 bases agree with TRBD1. Losses at the gene ends were 5 bases for V and 7 bases for J; bases not matched to a gene: 7. CDR1 is SSHAT and CDR2 is FNYEAQ in the germline V gene (reference sequence). The CDR3 consists of 13 residues. CDR3 sequence: CASSRGAGGGYTF. The CDR3 region has the DNA TGTGCCAGCAGCAGGGGGGCAGGGGGTGGCTACACCTTC.

J is TRBJ2-3 and V is TRBV20-1, with D perhaps matching TRBD2 (6 bases). Germline loops: CDR1 DFQATT, CDR2 SNEGSKA (reference sequence). CDR3 size: 13 residues. Trimming shortened V by 6 bases and J by 5 bases, and 15 bases separated the two germline ends. Here the CDR3 DNA reads TGCAGTGCAAGCTGGGGAGGAAAAGATACGCAGTATTTT. This gives the protein CSASWGGKDTQYF.

The V gene is TRBV10-3, the J gene TRBJ1-6; 7 nucleotides align to TRBD1. With 4 bases clipped from V and 9 bases from J, the junction kept 6 bases outside the gene matches. The CDR3 runs 14 residues. From germline, CDR1 is ENHRY and CDR2 SYGVKD. The CDR3 DNA follows: TGTGCCATCAGTGGGGTGAGGGGGCCTTCACCCCTCCACTTT. It is translated as CAISGVRGPSPLHF.

By share, this clonotype counts as medium-sized. V is TRBV29-1 and J is TRBJ1-1; D is uncertain. The CDR3 has 11 residues. Trimming pared 4 bases from V and 5 bases from J, leaving 8 bases between. Germline CDR1 SQVTM, CDR2 ANQGSEA. CDR3 region: CSVVRETEAFF. The DNA for the CDR3 is TGCAGCGTTGTCAGAGAGACTGAAGCTTTCTTT.

The chain couples TRBV6-5 to TRBJ1-2; TRBD1 matches 9 bases. Germline CDR1 is MNHEY and CDR2 is SVGAGI. The V gene end was trimmed by 3 bases and the J gene end by 4 bases; junction bases not matched to a gene: 6. The CDR3 consists of 15 residues. Here the CDR3 reads CASSYRDRVGYGYTF. The DNA for the CDR3 is TGTGCCAGCAGTTATAGGGACAGGGTAGGCTATGGCTACACCTTC.

There are a few counts of this clonotype. The chain links TRBV4-1 to TRBJ2-7; TRBD1 or TRBD2 may be the D gene (6 bases each). The CDR3 totals 17 residues. V was cut by 0 bases and J by 1 base, with 16 bases left in between. Germline V lookup: CDR1 MGHRA, CDR2 YSYEKL. The CDR3 region is CASSQERAGTRSYEQYF. The CDR3 DNA sequence: TGCGCCAGCAGCCAAGAGCGGGCGGGGACAAGATCCTACGAGCAGTACTTC.

Many counts were recorded for this clonotype. The chain carries TRBV20-1 and TRBJ2-7; D unresolved. The CDR3 is 13 residues long. Trimming shortened V by 1 base and J by 2 bases, and 9 bases separated the two germline ends. The germline CDR1 and CDR2 sequences are DFQATT and SNEGSKA (reference sequence). In DNA form, the CDR3 reads TGCAGTGCTAGAGGCATAGTGGCCTACGAGCAGTACTTC. Its protein product is CSARGIVAYEQYF.

This clonotype was observed at least ten times. The chain couples TRBV7-9 to TRBJ2-7, with D possibly called TRBD1 or TRBD2 (6 bases each). Germline V gene lookup returns CDR1 SEHNR and CDR2 FQNEAQ (reference sequence). The CDR3 runs 13 residues. V dropped 3 bases and J dropped 5 bases, with 11 bases sitting between them. The CDR3, as DNA: TGTGCCAGCAGCTTGGGGCGGGACAACGAGCAGTACTTC. Translating gives CASSLGRDNEQYF.